This T cell receptor (beta chain) was recorded in a study of blood T cell repertoires in COVID-19. The wider study: PBMCs, B-cell-depleted T cells, or T cells provided the cDNA or gDNA that made up the material.

The CDR3 extends over 15 amino acids. The germline V gene has CDR1 SGDLS and CDR2 YYNGEE. Trimming removed 3 bases from V and 5 bases from J; junction bases left unmatched: 6. The method was immunoSEQ multiplex PCR; TCRdb's version includes in-frame clones alone and lacks a portion of them. The sample includes about 140,000 clones, around 81% of them seen just once. This sequence joins TRBV9 and TRBJ2-2; 8 nucleotides agree with TRBD1. The TCR originated in a human donor in a cohort sampled during active COVID-19. The specimen sequenced was peripheral blood. The CDR3 sequence: CASSADRGRTGELFF. The DNA of the CDR3 is TGTGCCAGCAGCGCCGACAGGGGTAGGACCGGGGAGCTGTTTTTT.